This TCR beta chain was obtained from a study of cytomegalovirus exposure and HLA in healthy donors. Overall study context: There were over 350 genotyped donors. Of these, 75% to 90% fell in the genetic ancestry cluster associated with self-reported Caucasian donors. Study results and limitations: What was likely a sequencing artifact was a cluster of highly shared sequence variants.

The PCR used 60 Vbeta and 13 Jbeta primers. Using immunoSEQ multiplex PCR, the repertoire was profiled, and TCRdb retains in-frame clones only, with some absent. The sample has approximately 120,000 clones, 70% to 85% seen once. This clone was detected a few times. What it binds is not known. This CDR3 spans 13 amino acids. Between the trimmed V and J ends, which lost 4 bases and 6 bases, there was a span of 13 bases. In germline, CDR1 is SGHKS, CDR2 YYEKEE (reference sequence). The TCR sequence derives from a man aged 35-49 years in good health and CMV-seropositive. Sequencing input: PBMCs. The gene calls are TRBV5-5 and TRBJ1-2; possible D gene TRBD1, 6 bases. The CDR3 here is CASSTTGLDGYTF. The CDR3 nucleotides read TGTGCCAGCAGCACAACAGGGTTAGATGGCTACACCTTC.